The entry that follows covers one TCR beta chain sequence. The antigen remains unidentified. TCRdb's table, derived via immunoSEQ multiplex PCR, lists solely in-frame clones and lacks some. The sample has approximately 58,000 clones, roughly 86% seen once; the top ten hold about 2.4%. This sample is drawn from a study of OX40 agonist ivuxolimab in advanced cancers. Background on the study: Participants could have had prior anti-PD-1, anti-PD-L1 or anti-CTLA-4 therapy, and roughly 39% had some. Whole-study results and caveats: On average, CD8+ T cells showed a greater number of expanded clones than CD4+. At doses 0.1 to 3.0 mg/kg, CD4+ and CD8+ clones expanded.

The sequencing used CD4+ or CD8+ T cells sorted from blood, collected in a trial of the OX40 agonist ivuxolimab. This clonotype originated in an adult with an advanced solid tumor such as melanoma, head and neck, liver or kidney cancer.

CDR3 sequence reads: CASHSIETQYF. The CDR3 nucleotides are TGTGCCAGTCATTCAATAGAGACCCAGTACTTC. This chain links TRBV28 with TRBJ2-5; D ambiguous. Trimming removed 9 bases from V and 4 bases from J, with 9 bases in between. Germline CDR1 MDHEN, CDR2 SYDVKM. The CDR3 consists of 11 residues.